These 21 T cell receptor beta chains share one sample of origin, sequenced in a study of T-cell reconstitution after alpha-beta-depleted transplantation in children. Unique molecular identifiers were incorporated into the prepared TCRbeta library. TCRdb re-analysed the PCR reads in MiXCR, keeping a single row per CDR3 protein. There are about 900,000 distinct CDR3 sequences in the sample; about 26% occur only once, and 25% to 35% lies in the top ten. The sample here was PBMCs, mostly from graft donor cells, taken 360 days after TCRalphabeta/CD19-depleted stem cell transplant. The receptors come from a boy in the first two years of life who had a stem cell transplant for SCID, so the T cells may come from the graft donor.

The gene calls are TRBV24-1 and TRBJ2-5; 7 positions match TRBD2. Per germline, CDR1 KGHDR and CDR2 SFDVKD. Trimming took 5 bases from V and 2 from J; bases not matched to a gene: 13. CDR3 length: 17 residues. CDR3 sequence: CATSAHSGTTLQETQYF. For the CDR3, the DNA is TGTGCCACCAGTGCCCATTCCGGGACTACTCTTCAAGAGACCCAGTACTTC.

This clonotype has more than one count but fewer than ten. V is TRBV20-1 and J is TRBJ2-2, with D uncertain. Germline CDR1 reads DFQATT; CDR2 reads SNEGSKA (reference sequence). There are 11 residues in the CDR3. V lost 0 bases, J lost 8 bases, and 4 bases lay in between. The CDR3 DNA is TGCAGTGCTAGAGATTCGGGGGAGCTGTTTTTT. It is translated as CSARDSGELFF.

The chain couples TRBV5-6 to TRBJ2-1; TRBD2 aligns across 10 bases. The germline V gene encodes CDR1 SGHDT and CDR2 YYEEEE. The CDR3 has 15 residues. Trimming removed 4 bases from V and 5 bases from J; junction bases left unmatched: 6. CDR3 bases: TGTGCCAGCAGCGTACTAGCGGGGCTAAACAATGAGCAGTTCTTC. Translating it yields CASSVLAGLNNEQFF.

This clonotype was recorded a few times. The gene calls are TRBV14 and TRBJ2-3, with 7 bases aligning to TRBD2. The CDR3 is 18 residues long. Germline-derived CDR1 and CDR2 are SGHDN and FVKESK. J lost 3 bases, V lost 0 bases, and 12 bases had no gene match. For the CDR3, the DNA is TGTGCCAGCAGCCAAGAAGAGGGACTACCCATTAGGACAGATACGCAGTATTTT. Amino acid sequence: CASSQEEGLPIRTDTQYF.

This clonotype has only a few counts. The chain combines TRBV11-2 with TRBJ1-1; D ambiguous. V was trimmed by 5 bases and J by 6 bases, leaving 19 bases between them. CDR3 length: 15 amino acids. CDR1 and CDR2 from the germline V gene are SGHAT and FQNNGV. CDR3 nucleotides: TGTGCCAGCAGCCCAAACGGGATGTCTTCCTCTGAAGCTTTCTTT. Its translation is CASSPNGMSSSEAFF.

There are a few counts of this clonotype. V is TRBV4-3 and J is TRBJ2-5; tentative D call: TRBD1 (6 bases). In germline, CDR1 is LGHNA, CDR2 YSLEER. CDR3 length equals 17 residues. Trimming shortened V by 1 base and J by 2 bases, and 17 bases separated the two germline ends. CDR3 residues: CASSQGTNPGQQETQYF. The CDR3, as DNA: TGCGCCAGCAGCCAAGGTACTAATCCGGGACAACAAGAGACCCAGTACTTC.

The chain combines TRBV28 with TRBJ2-1; 9 bases fit TRBD2. With V trimmed by 4 bases and J by 7 bases, 5 bases remained unmatched. Germline V lookup: CDR1 MDHEN, CDR2 SYDVKM. The CDR3 spans 14 residues. The CDR3 DNA reads as TGTGCCAGCAGTTCCGGCGGGGGGGTAAATGAGCAGTTCTTC. The encoded protein is CASSSGGGVNEQFF.

The chain employs TRBV6-5 and TRBJ2-1; D assignment may be TRBD1 or TRBD2 (5 bases each). V was cut by 0 bases and J by 2 bases, with 17 bases left in between. This CDR3 comprises 18 residues. In germline, CDR1 is MNHEY, CDR2 SVGAGI. CDR3 in amino acids: CASSYSIYAGRAYNEQFF. The CDR3 nucleotides read TGTGCCAGCAGTTACTCGATATATGCAGGGAGAGCCTACAATGAGCAGTTCTTC.

The chain joins TRBV23-1 to TRBJ1-1; D remains ambiguous. TRBV23-1 counts as an open reading frame of uncertain function. Deletions cut 6 bases from V and 3 bases from J, with 11 bases between. CDR3 length: 13 amino acids. For the CDR3, the DNA is TGCGCCAGCAGGGAAGCATATTACACTGAAGCTTTCTTT. This encodes CASREAYYTEAFF.

The rearrangement links TRBV4-1 to TRBJ1-5; 7 bases fit TRBD1. V lost 1 base and J lost 4; bases outside the gene matches: 13. CDR1 and CDR2 from the germline V gene are MGHRA and YSYEKL. This CDR3 is built from 18 residues. The DNA for the CDR3 is TGCGCCAGCAGCCAAGTGGGCAGGGGGAATATAGGGAATCAGCCCCAGCATTTT. Its translation is CASSQVGRGNIGNQPQHF.

This clonotype was observed a few times. The rearrangement joins TRBV4-3 to TRBJ1-4, with 9 positions matching TRBD1. Losses at the gene ends were 2 bases for V and 3 bases for J; bases not matched to a gene: 7. This CDR3 has 17 residues. CDR1 LGHNA and CDR2 YSLEER come from the germline V gene. The CDR3 DNA reads as TGCGCCAGCAGCCAACGGGGACAGGGAATTGCTAATGAAAAACTGTTTTTT. It yields the protein CASSQRGQGIANEKLFF.

Only a few counts were recorded for this clonotype. The CDR3 bases are TGTGCCAGCAGAACTAGCACCGGCGGGGAGCTGTTTTTT. This encodes CASRTSTGGELFF. The V and J genes are TRBV6-4 and TRBJ2-2; the D gene is possibly TRBD2 (6 bases). V lost 6 bases, J lost 7 bases, and 12 bases lay in between. The germline gives CDR1 MRHNA, CDR2 SNTAGT. The length of the CDR3 is 13 residues.

This clonotype was found a few times. The chain uses TRBV20-1 and TRBJ2-1; 8 bases agree with TRBD2. The CDR3 is made up of 16 amino acids. Germline assignment: CDR1 DFQATT and CDR2 SNEGSKA (reference sequence). V shed 5 bases and J 7 bases; nucleotides not matched to a gene: 16. CDR3 in amino acids: CSAGTSYRGGTNEQFF. CDR3 coding DNA: TGCAGTGCTGGAACTTCTTATCGGGGGGGCACTAATGAGCAGTTCTTC.

This clonotype was picked up a small number of times. V gene TRBV20-1 combines with J gene TRBJ2-5; TRBD2 matches at 8 bases. V was pared by 6 bases and J by 0 bases, with 6 bases of the junction left unmatched. In germline, CDR1 is DFQATT, CDR2 SNEGSKA (reference sequence). The CDR3 is made up of 14 amino acids. The CDR3 loop is CSALSGEYQETQYF. The CDR3 bases are TGCAGTGCCCTTAGCGGGGAGTACCAAGAGACCCAGTACTTC.

V usage is TRBV29-1 and J usage is TRBJ2-7, with no clear D. The CDR3 length is 11 residues. V shed 5 bases and J shed 7 bases, with 12 bases lying between them. From germline, CDR1 is SQVTM and CDR2 ANQGSEA. The chain's CDR3 is CSVLPPDEQYF. In nucleotides, the CDR3 is TGCAGCGTTTTACCCCCCGATGAGCAGTACTTC.

This chain joins TRBV3-1 and TRBJ2-7; D unclear. The CDR3 sequence is 16 residues long. Trimming stripped 0 bases from V and 1 base from J, with 13 bases between. CDR1 LGHDT and CDR2 YNNKEL come from the germline V gene (reference sequence). The CDR3 loop reads CASSQDNAMGSYEQYF. In nucleotides, the CDR3 is TGTGCCAGCAGCCAAGACAACGCGATGGGGTCCTACGAGCAGTACTTC.

This chain joins TRBV5-1 and TRBJ2-1; 9 bases are a match to TRBD2. In germline, CDR1 is SGHRS, CDR2 YFSETQ. The CDR3 length is 15 residues. J lost 5 bases, V lost 2 bases, and 5 bases had no gene match. CDR3 bases: TGCGCCAGCAGCTTCGTTCCTAGCGGGGACAATGAGCAGTTCTTC. Its protein is CASSFVPSGDNEQFF.

This chain links TRBV4-2 with TRBJ2-2; D is uncertain. This CDR3 is built from 18 residues. The V gene lost 0 bases and the J gene lost 4 bases, with 18 bases spanning the gap. CDR1 is LGHNA, CDR2 YNFKEQ, per germline. CDR3 amino acids: CASSQDRRLKGVTGELFF. The CDR3 bases are TGTGCCAGCAGCCAAGATCGGAGACTTAAAGGCGTCACCGGGGAGCTGTTTTTT.

This clonotype has more than one count but fewer than ten. The chain couples TRBV7-9 to TRBJ2-2; D unresolved. CDR1 is SEHNR and CDR2 is FQNEAQ in the germline V gene (reference sequence). The V end was cut by 0 bases, the J end by 4 bases, with 9 bases between. The CDR3 consists of 15 residues. This CDR3 reads CASSLAWQITGELFF. The DNA of the CDR3 is TGTGCCAGCAGCTTAGCGTGGCAAATCACCGGGGAGCTGTTTTTT.

The chain recombines TRBV28 with TRBJ2-6; D possibly matches TRBD1 or TRBD2 (6 bases each). V lost 2 bases to trimming and J lost 1 base, with 15 bases between them. The CDR3 sequence is 18 residues long. The germline V gene encodes CDR1 MDHEN and CDR2 SYDVKM. This CDR3 reads CASSLTRGALSGANVLTF. The CDR3 DNA reads TGTGCCAGCAGTTTAACGAGGGGGGCGCTGTCTGGGGCCAACGTCCTGACTTTC.

The chain recombines TRBV29-1 with TRBJ2-1; 7 bases are shared with TRBD1. The length of the CDR3 is 14 residues. V shed 7 bases and J 4 bases; nucleotides not matched to a gene: 10. Per germline, CDR1 SQVTM and CDR2 ANQGSEA. The CDR3 loop reads CSGLGQGEYNEQFF. The CDR3 DNA reads TGCAGCGGCCTGGGTCAGGGGGAGTACAATGAGCAGTTCTTC.